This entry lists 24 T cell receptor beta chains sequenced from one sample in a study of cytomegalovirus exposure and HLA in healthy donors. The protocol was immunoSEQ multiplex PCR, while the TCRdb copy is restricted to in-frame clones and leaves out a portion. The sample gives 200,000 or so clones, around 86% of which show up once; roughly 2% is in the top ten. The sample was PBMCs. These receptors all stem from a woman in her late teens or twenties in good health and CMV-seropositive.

The CDR3 reads CATSRRSYFSGNTIYF. The CDR3 DNA follows: TGTGCCACCAGCAGACGCAGTTATTTCTCTGGAAACACCATATATTTT. The chain carries TRBV15 and TRBJ1-3; D gene uncertain. V shed 2 bases and J shed 0 bases, with 11 bases lying between them. There are 16 residues in the CDR3. Germline lookup yields CDR1 LNHNV and CDR2 YYDKDF (reference sequence). Supplemented by reference TRBV15 and TRBJ1-3, the full variable domain reads DAMVIQNPRYQVTQFGKPVTLSCSQTLNHNVMYWYQQKSSQAPKLLFHYYDKDFNNEADTPDNFQSRRPNTSFCFLDIRSPGLGDTAMYLCATSRRSYFSGNTIYFGEGSWLTVV.

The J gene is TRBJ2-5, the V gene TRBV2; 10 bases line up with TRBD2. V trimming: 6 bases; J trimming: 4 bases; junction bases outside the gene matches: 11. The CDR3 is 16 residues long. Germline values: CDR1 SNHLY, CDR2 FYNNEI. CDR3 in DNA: TGTGCCAGCAGGGGAGGGGGAGCGGGAGGGGCAGAGACCCAGTACTTC. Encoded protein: CASRGGGAGGAETQYF.

The CDR3, as DNA: TGCGCCAGCAGCTTCAGGACAGGGTCCTACGAGCAGTACTTC. Amino acids: CASSFRTGSYEQYF. The chain joins TRBV5-1 to TRBJ2-7; 8 bases agree with TRBD1. The germline V gene encodes CDR1 SGHRS and CDR2 YFSETQ. The CDR3 is 14 residues long. V lost 2 bases and J lost 1; bases outside the gene matches: 2.

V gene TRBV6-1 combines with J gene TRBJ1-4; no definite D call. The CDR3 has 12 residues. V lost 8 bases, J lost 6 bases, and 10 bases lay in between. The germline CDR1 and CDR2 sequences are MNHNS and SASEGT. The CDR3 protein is CASGWLYEKLFF. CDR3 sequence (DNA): TGTGCCAGCGGCTGGTTATATGAAAAACTGTTTTTT.

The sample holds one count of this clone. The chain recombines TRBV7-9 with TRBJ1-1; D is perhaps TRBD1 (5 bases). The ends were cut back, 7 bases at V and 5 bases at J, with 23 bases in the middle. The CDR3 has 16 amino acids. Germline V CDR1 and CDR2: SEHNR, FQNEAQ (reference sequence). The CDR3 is CASTISDRGIGTEAFF. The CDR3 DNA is TGTGCCAGCACCATATCAGACCGGGGGATCGGGACTGAAGCTTTCTTT. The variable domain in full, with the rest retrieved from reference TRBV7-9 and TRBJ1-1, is DTGVSQNPRHKITKRGQNVTFRCDPISEHNRLYWYRQTLGQGPEFLTYFQNEAQLEKSRLLSDRFSAERPKGSFSTLEIQRTEQGDSAMYLCASTISDRGIGTEAFFGQGTRLTVV.

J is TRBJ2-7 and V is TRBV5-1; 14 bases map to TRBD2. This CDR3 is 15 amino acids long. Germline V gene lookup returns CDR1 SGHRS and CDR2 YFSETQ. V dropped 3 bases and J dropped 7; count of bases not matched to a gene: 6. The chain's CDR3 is CASSSGTSGSREQYF. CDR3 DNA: TGCGCCAGCAGCTCCGGGACTAGCGGGAGTAGGGAGCAGTACTTC.

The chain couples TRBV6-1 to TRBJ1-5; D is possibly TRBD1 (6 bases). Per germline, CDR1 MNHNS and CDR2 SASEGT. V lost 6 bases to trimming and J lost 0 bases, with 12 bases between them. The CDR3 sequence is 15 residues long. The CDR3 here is CASSIGQYSNQPQHF. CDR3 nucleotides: TGTGCCAGCAGCATTGGACAGTATAGCAATCAGCCCCAGCATTTT.

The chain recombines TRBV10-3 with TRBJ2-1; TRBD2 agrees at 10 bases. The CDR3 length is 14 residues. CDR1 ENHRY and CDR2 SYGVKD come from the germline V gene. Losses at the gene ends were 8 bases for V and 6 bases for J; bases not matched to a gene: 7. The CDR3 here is CAIASSGSSNEQFF. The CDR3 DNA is TGTGCCATCGCTTCTAGCGGGAGCTCCAATGAGCAGTTCTTC.

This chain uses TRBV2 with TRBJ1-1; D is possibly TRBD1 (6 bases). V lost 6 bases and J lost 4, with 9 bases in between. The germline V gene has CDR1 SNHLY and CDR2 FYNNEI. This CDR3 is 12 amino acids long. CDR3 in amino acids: CASSQGSTEAFF. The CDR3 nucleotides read TGTGCCAGCAGCCAGGGGAGCACTGAAGCTTTCTTT.

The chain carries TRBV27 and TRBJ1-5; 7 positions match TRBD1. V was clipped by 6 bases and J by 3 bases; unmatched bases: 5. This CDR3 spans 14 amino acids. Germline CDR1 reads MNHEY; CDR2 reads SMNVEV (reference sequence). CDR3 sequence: CASSLTGNNQPQHF. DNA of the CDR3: TGTGCCAGCAGCTTGACAGGGAACAATCAGCCCCAGCATTTT.

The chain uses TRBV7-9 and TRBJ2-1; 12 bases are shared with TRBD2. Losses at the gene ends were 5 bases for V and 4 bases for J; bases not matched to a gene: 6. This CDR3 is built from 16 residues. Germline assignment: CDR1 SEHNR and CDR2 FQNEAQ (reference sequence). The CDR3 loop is CASSPPSGRGYNEQFF. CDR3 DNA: TGTGCCAGCAGCCCCCCTAGCGGGAGGGGTTACAATGAGCAGTTCTTC.

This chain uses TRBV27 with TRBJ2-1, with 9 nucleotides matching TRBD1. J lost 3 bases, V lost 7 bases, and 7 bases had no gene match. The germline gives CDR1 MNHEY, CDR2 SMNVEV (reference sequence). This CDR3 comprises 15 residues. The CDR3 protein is CASTYGTGSYNEQFF. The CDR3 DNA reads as TGTGCCAGCACCTACGGGACAGGGAGCTACAATGAGCAGTTCTTC.

The chain's CDR3 is CASSPGQVRQYF. In nucleotides, the CDR3 is TGTGCCAGCAGCCCCGGACAAGTAAGGCAGTACTTC. V usage is TRBV7-9 and J usage is TRBJ2-7; tentative D call: TRBD1 (5 bases). V was shortened by 5 bases and J by 9 bases, with 14 bases between the two germline ends. This CDR3 has 12 residues. CDR1 and CDR2 (germline): SEHNR, FQNEAQ (reference sequence).

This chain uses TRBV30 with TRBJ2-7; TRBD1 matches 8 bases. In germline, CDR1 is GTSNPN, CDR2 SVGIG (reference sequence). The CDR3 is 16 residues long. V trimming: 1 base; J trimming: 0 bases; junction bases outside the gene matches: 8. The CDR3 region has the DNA TGTGCCTGGAGTGGGGCCCGTGGACAGGGCTCCTACGAGCAGTACTTC. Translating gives CAWSGARGQGSYEQYF.

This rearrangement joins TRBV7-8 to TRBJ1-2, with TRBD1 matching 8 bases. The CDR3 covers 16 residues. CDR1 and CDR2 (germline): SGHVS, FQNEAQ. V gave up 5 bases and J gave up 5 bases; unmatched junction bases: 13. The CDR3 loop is CASSPDRVGRLYGYTF. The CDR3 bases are TGTGCCAGCAGCCCGGACAGGGTGGGCAGGCTGTATGGCTACACCTTC.

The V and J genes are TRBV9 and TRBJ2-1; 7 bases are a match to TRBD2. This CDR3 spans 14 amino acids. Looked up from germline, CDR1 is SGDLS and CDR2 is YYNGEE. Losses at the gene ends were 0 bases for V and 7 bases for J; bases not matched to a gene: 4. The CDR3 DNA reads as TGTGCCAGCAGCGTAGGGACTAGAGGTAATGAGCAGTTCTTC. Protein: CASSVGTRGNEQFF.

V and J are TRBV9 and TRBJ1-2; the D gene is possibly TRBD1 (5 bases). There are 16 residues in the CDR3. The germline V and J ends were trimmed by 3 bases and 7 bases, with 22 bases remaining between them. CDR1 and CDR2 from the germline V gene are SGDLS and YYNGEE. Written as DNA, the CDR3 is TGTGCCAGCAGCGCCGTAGATGAATCCAGGGTTGGTGGCTACACCTTC. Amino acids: CASSAVDESRVGGYTF.

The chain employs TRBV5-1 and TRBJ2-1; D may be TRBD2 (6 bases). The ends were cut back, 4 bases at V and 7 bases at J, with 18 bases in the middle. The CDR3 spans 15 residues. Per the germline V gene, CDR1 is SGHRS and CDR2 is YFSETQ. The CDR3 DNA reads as TGCGCCAGCAGCACCCGGGACTCCCCTAGGAATGAGCAGTTCTTC. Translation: CASSTRDSPRNEQFF.

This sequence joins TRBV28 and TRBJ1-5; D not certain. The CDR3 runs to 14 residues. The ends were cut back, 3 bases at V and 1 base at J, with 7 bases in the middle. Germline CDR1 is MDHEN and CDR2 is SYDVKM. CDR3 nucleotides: TGTGCCAGCAGTTTCACGGGGAGCAATCAGCCCCAGCATTTT. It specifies CASSFTGSNQPQHF.

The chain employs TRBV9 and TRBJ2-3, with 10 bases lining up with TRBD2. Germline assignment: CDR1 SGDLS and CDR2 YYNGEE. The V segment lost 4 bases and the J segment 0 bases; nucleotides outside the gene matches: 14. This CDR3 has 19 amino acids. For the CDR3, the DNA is TGTGCCAGCAGCCGGAAAGGGCTAGCGGGAGAGACTAGCACAGATACGCAGTATTTT. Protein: CASSRKGLAGETSTDTQYF.

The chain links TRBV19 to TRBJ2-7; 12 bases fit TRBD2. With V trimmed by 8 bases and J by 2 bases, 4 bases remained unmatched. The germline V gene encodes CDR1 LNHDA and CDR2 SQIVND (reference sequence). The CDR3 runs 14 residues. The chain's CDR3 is CASSTSGGTYEQYF. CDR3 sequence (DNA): TGTGCCAGTTCAACTAGCGGGGGGACCTACGAGCAGTACTTC.

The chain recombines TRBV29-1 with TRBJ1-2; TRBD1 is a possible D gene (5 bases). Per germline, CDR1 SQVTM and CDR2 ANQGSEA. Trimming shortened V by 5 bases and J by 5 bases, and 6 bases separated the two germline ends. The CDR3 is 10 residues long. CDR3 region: CSVSGYGYTF. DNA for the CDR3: TGCAGCGTTTCAGGGTATGGCTACACCTTC.

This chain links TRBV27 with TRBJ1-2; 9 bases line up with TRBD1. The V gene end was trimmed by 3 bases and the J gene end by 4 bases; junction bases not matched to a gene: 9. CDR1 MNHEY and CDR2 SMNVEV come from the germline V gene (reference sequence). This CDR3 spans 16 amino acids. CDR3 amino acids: CASSFTGTGFRYGYTF. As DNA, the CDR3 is TGTGCCAGCAGTTTCACCGGGACAGGGTTTCGCTATGGCTACACCTTC.

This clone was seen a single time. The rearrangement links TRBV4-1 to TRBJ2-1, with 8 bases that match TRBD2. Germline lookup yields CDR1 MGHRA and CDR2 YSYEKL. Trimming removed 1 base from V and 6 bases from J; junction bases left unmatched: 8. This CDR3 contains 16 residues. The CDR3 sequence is CASSQVAGSIVNEQFF. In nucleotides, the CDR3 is TGCGCCAGCAGCCAAGTAGCGGGAAGTATAGTCAATGAGCAGTTCTTC.